These 28 T cell receptor beta chains were all obtained from the same sample, sequenced in a study of T-cell memory formation after mild COVID-19 (dated by TCRdb to the early 2020s). The library was made by 5' RACE. Reads for this sample came from an Illumina NovaSeq 6000. TCRdb took the public reads, trimmed them with fastp at Q25, ran MiXCR for clone calling and kept in-frame beta chains. Merged by CDR3 protein, the rows form single entries marked with the most common genes and DNA. This sample gives around 300,000 distinct CDR3 sequences in total; 10% to 15% of them show up just once. About 20% of the sample belongs to the ten largest clones. Sequencing used PBMCs or a T cell subset sorted from them (not recorded which). Source of these receptors: a man between 18 and 35 years old who had mild COVID-19 (a few samples of this study predate the infection). The sample titles of this study are shuffled in the database, so cell type and time point are left out; the donor was told from shared clones.

V and J are TRBV19 and TRBJ1-5; D is unclear. V lost 8 bases, J lost 2 bases, and 16 bases lay in between. In germline, CDR1 is LNHDA, CDR2 SQIVND (reference sequence). There are 15 residues in the CDR3. The CDR3 here is CASLGQRMGNQPQHF. Here the CDR3 DNA reads TGTGCCAGTCTGGGCCAAAGGATGGGCAATCAGCCCCAGCATTTT. Together with reference TRBV19 and TRBJ1-5, the CDR3 gives the full variable domain: DGGITQSPKYLFRKEGQNVTLSCEQNLNHDAMYWYRQDPGQGLRLIYYSQIVNDFQKGDIAEGYSVSREKKESFPLTVTSAQKNPTAFYLCASLGQRMGNQPQHFGDGTRLSIL.

This chain uses TRBV6-5 with TRBJ2-1; D is perhaps TRBD1 (7 bases). The CDR3 spans 18 residues. Germline CDR1 and CDR2: MNHEY and SVGAGI. V dropped 0 bases and J dropped 8 bases, with 23 bases sitting between them. The CDR3, as DNA: TGTGCCAGCAGTTACTCGATGTTCTTGGCAGGGGGGCGGGATGAGCAGTTCTTC. Residues: CASSYSMFLAGGRDEQFF.

This chain connects TRBV4-2 to TRBJ1-5; the match to TRBD1 covers 9 bases. The length of the CDR3 is 15 residues. CDR1 is LGHNA and CDR2 is YNFKEQ in the germline V gene. J lost 6 bases, V lost 4 bases, and 7 bases had no gene match. Written as DNA, the CDR3 is TGTGCCAGCAGCCTCCCGGGACAGGGTTCTCAGCCCCAGCATTTT. Amino acids: CASSLPGQGSQPQHF.

This clonotype was counted many times. The CDR3 nucleotides are TGCGCCAGCAGCTCAACAGGGGGGTACGAGCAGTACTTC. Translating it yields CASSSTGGYEQYF. V is TRBV5-1 and J is TRBJ2-7, with 8 bases identical to TRBD1. This CDR3 comprises 13 residues. In germline, CDR1 is SGHRS, CDR2 YFSETQ. Trimming removed 3 bases from V and 4 bases from J; junction bases left unmatched: 3.

This clonotype was recorded many times. The V call is TRBV5-1, the J call TRBJ2-7; D is ambiguous. Trimming took off 0 bases at V and 7 bases at J, with 11 bases between the two ends. Looked up from germline, CDR1 is SGHRS and CDR2 is YFSETQ. The CDR3 sequence is 13 residues long. CDR3 bases: TGCGCCAGCAGCTTGGCCGGCACTCCTGAGCAGTACTTC. Amino acids: CASSLAGTPEQYF.

The chain combines TRBV20-1 with TRBJ2-2, with no clear D. Germline assignment: CDR1 DFQATT and CDR2 SNEGSKA (reference sequence). The CDR3 has 15 residues. V was cut by 1 base and J by 2 bases, with 11 bases left in between. In DNA form, the CDR3 reads TGCAGTGCTAGAGTGGCTAGTATCAACACCGGGGAGCTGTTTTTT. It specifies CSARVASINTGELFF.

This clonotype occurred a few times. The V and J genes are TRBV7-2 and TRBJ1-1, with TRBD1 matching over 8 bases. From germline, CDR1 is SGHTA and CDR2 FQGNSA. The CDR3 totals 14 residues. The V gene end was trimmed by 7 bases and the J gene end by 1 base; junction bases not matched to a gene: 5. The DNA of the CDR3 is TGTGCCAGCAAGTTCGGGACAGGGAACACTGAAGCTTTCTTT. Translating it yields CASKFGTGNTEAFF.

The genes are TRBV2 and TRBJ2-6, with a weak D call TRBD1 (5 bases). CDR1 is SNHLY and CDR2 is FYNNEI in the germline V gene. The CDR3 extends over 16 amino acids. V lost 8 bases and J lost 0, with 14 bases in between. The CDR3 nucleotides read TGTGCCAGCCGTGTAGTACAGGTCTCTGGGGCCAACGTCCTGACTTTC. Translating gives CASRVVQVSGANVLTF.

This clonotype was counted only a few times. V is TRBV4-3 and J is TRBJ2-3, with 9 nucleotides matching TRBD2. The CDR3 contains 16 residues. CDR1 and CDR2 (germline): LGHNA, YSLEER. V lost 1 base to trimming and J lost 4 bases; unmatched junction nucleotides: 6. CDR3 DNA: TGCGCCAGCAGCCAAGTTGCGGGGGGGCCCTCAGATACGCAGTATTTT. Its protein is CASSQVAGGPSDTQYF.

This clonotype was observed a few times. The CDR3 region is CSASNPGLNQPQHF. DNA of the CDR3: TGCAGTGCTAGCAACCCCGGGCTGAATCAGCCCCAGCATTTT. The chain uses TRBV20-1 and TRBJ1-5; D remains ambiguous. This CDR3 contains 14 residues. Trimming pared 3 bases from V and 4 bases from J, leaving 13 bases between. Looked up from germline, CDR1 is DFQATT and CDR2 is SNEGSKA (reference sequence).

The chain has TRBV28 and TRBJ1-2; D is possibly TRBD1 (6 bases). With 8 bases removed from V and 0 bases from J, the gap between germline ends came to 10 bases. This CDR3 has 13 residues. Germline V lookup: CDR1 MDHEN, CDR2 SYDVKM. As DNA, the CDR3 is TGTGCCAGCCAGACAGGAACTAACTATGGCTACACCTTC. Protein: CASQTGTNYGYTF.

V gene TRBV28 combines with J gene TRBJ2-2, with 8 bases fitting TRBD1. This CDR3 spans 15 amino acids. CDR1 MDHEN and CDR2 SYDVKM come from the germline V gene. Trimming at V came to 4 bases and at J to 3 bases, leaving 4 bases not matched to a gene. The chain's CDR3 is CASSSNRGDTGELFF. Here the CDR3 DNA reads TGTGCCAGCAGTTCCAACAGGGGGGACACCGGGGAGCTGTTTTTT.

The table lists this clonotype with a few counts. This rearrangement joins TRBV7-2 to TRBJ1-2; 7 nucleotides line up with TRBD1. This CDR3 is 15 amino acids long. Per the germline V gene, CDR1 is SGHTA and CDR2 is FQGNSA. With 3 bases clipped from V and 7 bases from J, the junction kept 11 bases outside the gene matches. The CDR3 is CASSFGEQGFAGYTF. CDR3 bases: TGTGCCAGCAGCTTCGGGGAACAGGGGTTCGCTGGCTACACCTTC.

The rearrangement uses TRBV7-9 and TRBJ1-3; no definite D call. The germline gives CDR1 SEHNR, CDR2 FQNEAQ (reference sequence). The CDR3 totals 17 residues. The V gene lost 2 bases and the J gene lost 4 bases, with 18 bases spanning the gap. CDR3 amino acids: CASSLLRFPSSGNTIYF. In nucleotides, the CDR3 is TGTGCCAGCAGCTTACTCCGTTTCCCGTCGTCCGGAAACACCATATATTTT.

The chain links TRBV5-1 to TRBJ2-3; TRBD1 aligns across 9 bases. Per germline, CDR1 SGHRS and CDR2 YFSETQ. The trim removed 4 bases at V and 0 bases at J, leaving 3 bases unmatched. The CDR3 sequence is 15 residues long. CDR3 amino acids: CASSQGQGSTDTQYF. Written as DNA, the CDR3 is TGCGCCAGCAGCCAGGGACAGGGAAGCACAGATACGCAGTATTTT. The variable domain in full, with the rest retrieved from reference TRBV5-1 and TRBJ2-3, is KAGVTQTPRYLIKTRGQQVTLSCSPISGHRSVSWYQQTPGQGLQFLFEYFSETQRNKGNFPGRFSGRQFSNSRSEMNVSTLELGDSALYLCASSQGQGSTDTQYFGPGTRLTVL.

The rearrangement uses TRBV12-3 or TRBV12-4 and TRBJ1-6; D is possibly TRBD1 (5 bases). V was cut by 3 bases and J by 5 bases, with 8 bases left in between. This CDR3 has 14 residues. CDR3 nucleotide sequence: TGTGCCAGCAGTTTCGGGGGAAATAATTCACCCCTCCACTTT. It encodes CASSFGGNNSPLHF.

The chain couples TRBV14 to TRBJ2-5, with D possibly matching TRBD2 (6 bases). The V end was cut by 5 bases, the J end by 7 bases, with 17 bases between. Germline loops: CDR1 SGHDN, CDR2 FVKESK. The CDR3 loop spans 14 amino acids. The chain's CDR3 is CASSGMGRGLTQYF. For the CDR3, the DNA is TGTGCCAGCAGCGGAATGGGACGGGGGTTGACCCAGTACTTC.

V is TRBV18 and J is TRBJ2-2; no firm D call. V was pared by 6 bases and J by 7 bases, with 15 bases between. CDR1 is KGHSH and CDR2 is LQKENI in the germline V gene. The CDR3 has 14 residues. In nucleotides, the CDR3 is TGTGCCAGCTCTCCTCTCGCGGATTTCGGGGAGCTGTTTTTT. As protein: CASSPLADFGELFF.

This clonotype was detected only a few times. This chain joins TRBV7-2 and TRBJ2-5; 8 nucleotides match TRBD2. The V gene end was trimmed by 1 base and the J gene end by 9 bases; junction bases not matched to a gene: 7. The CDR3 contains 14 residues. CDR1 and CDR2 from the germline V gene are SGHTA and FQGNSA. The CDR3 nucleotides read TGTGCCAGCAGCTTAGGGGGCGGGGGGCCGGCCCAGTACTTC. Amino acid sequence: CASSLGGGGPAQYF.

This clonotype was observed a few times. V and J are TRBV6-1 and TRBJ1-1, with a weak D call TRBD1 (6 bases). Germline V lookup: CDR1 MNHNS, CDR2 SASEGT. The CDR3 consists of 10 residues. Trimming pared 7 bases from V and 11 bases from J, leaving 11 bases between. CDR3: CASMGGLAFF. In DNA, the CDR3 is TGTGCCAGCATGGGGGGGCTGGCTTTCTTT.

CDR3: CSARVPQSYNEQFF. DNA of the CDR3: TGCAGTGCTAGAGTTCCCCAGTCCTACAATGAGCAGTTCTTC. This chain uses TRBV20-1 with TRBJ2-1, with D hard to call. This CDR3 contains 14 residues. The V end lost 1 base, the J end lost 1 base, and 8 bases lay between the germline ends. Germline CDR1 and CDR2: DFQATT and SNEGSKA (reference sequence).

This clonotype was counted a few times. V usage is TRBV10-3 and J usage is TRBJ2-5, with 7 bases that match TRBD1. Germline values: CDR1 ENHRY, CDR2 SYGVKD. Trimming at V came to 8 bases and at J to 1 base, leaving 1 base not matched to a gene. This CDR3 has 12 amino acids. DNA for the CDR3: TGTGCCATCGGGACAGCCCAAGAGACCCAGTACTTC. Amino acid sequence: CAIGTAQETQYF.

The CDR3: CASSPRTGMETQYF. In DNA, the CDR3 is TGCGCCAGCAGCCCACGGACAGGGATGGAGACCCAGTACTTC. The chain carries TRBV5-1 and TRBJ2-5; TRBD1 agrees at 8 bases. Trimming at V came to 4 bases and at J to 5 bases, leaving 7 bases not matched to a gene. Germline V gene sequence: CDR1 SGHRS, CDR2 YFSETQ. The CDR3 has 14 residues.

This chain links TRBV7-6 with TRBJ1-6; D not resolved. CDR1 is SGHVS, CDR2 FNYEAQ, per germline. The length of the CDR3 is 14 residues. Trimming took 5 bases from V and 8 from J, leaving 13 bases between them. This CDR3 reads CASSLEGVDSPLHF. For the CDR3, the DNA is TGTGCCAGCAGCCTGGAGGGTGTCGATTCACCCCTCCACTTT.

The chain recombines TRBV29-1 with TRBJ1-2, with D uncertain. The CDR3 covers 13 residues. V was shortened by 7 bases and J by 8 bases, with 20 bases between the two germline ends. Germline V lookup: CDR1 SQVTM, CDR2 ANQGSEA. The CDR3 is CSAGGGPDLGYTF. Here the CDR3 DNA reads TGCAGCGCCGGAGGAGGCCCCGATCTCGGCTACACCTTC.

The chain couples TRBV12-3 or TRBV12-4 to TRBJ2-7; D might be TRBD1 (7 bases). The CDR3 loop spans 14 amino acids. V was clipped by 5 bases and J by 2 bases, with 13 bases between them. The CDR3: CASSPTGRPYEQYF. CDR3 nucleotide sequence: TGTGCCAGCAGTCCGACAGGGAGGCCCTACGAGCAGTACTTC.

As DNA, the CDR3 is TGTGCCAGCAACCGGGACTCATACAATGAGCAGTTCTTC. Protein product: CASNRDSYNEQFF. The chain carries TRBV7-2 and TRBJ2-1; TRBD2 might be the D (6 bases). Germline CDR1 reads SGHTA; CDR2 reads FQGNSA. Deletions cut 7 bases from V and 4 bases from J, with 11 bases between. This CDR3 has 13 residues. Full variable domain (remainder filled in from reference TRBV7-2 and TRBJ2-1): GAGVSQSPSNKVTEKGKDVELRCDPISGHTALYWYRQSLGQGLEFLIYFQGNSAPDKSGLPSDRFSAERTGGSVSTLTIQRTQQEDSAVYLCASNRDSYNEQFFGPGTRLTVL.

This clonotype was detected a few times. The rearrangement uses TRBV5-1 and TRBJ2-3; 7 bases map to TRBD2. V lost 3 bases to trimming and J lost 0 bases; unmatched junction nucleotides: 4. The CDR3 loop spans 15 amino acids. In germline, CDR1 is SGHRS, CDR2 YFSETQ. The CDR3 loop is CASSSTSASTDTQYF. The CDR3 DNA sequence: TGCGCCAGCAGCTCTACTAGCGCAAGCACAGATACGCAGTATTTT.